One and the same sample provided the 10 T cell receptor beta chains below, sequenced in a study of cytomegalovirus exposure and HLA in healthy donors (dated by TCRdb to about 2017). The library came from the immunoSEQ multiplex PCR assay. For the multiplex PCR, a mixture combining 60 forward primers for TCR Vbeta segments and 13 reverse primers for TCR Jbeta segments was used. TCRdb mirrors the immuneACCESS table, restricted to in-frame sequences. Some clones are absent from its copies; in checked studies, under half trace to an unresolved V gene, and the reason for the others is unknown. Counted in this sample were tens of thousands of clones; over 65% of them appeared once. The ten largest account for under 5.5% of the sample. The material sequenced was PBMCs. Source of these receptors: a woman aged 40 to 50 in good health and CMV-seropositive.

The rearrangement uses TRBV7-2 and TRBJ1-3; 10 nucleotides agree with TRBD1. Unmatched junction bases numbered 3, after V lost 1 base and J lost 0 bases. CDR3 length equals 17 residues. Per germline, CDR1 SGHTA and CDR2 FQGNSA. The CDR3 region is CASSLVGQGNSGNTIYF. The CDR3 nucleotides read TGTGCCAGCAGCTTAGTGGGACAGGGGAACTCTGGAAACACCATATATTTT.

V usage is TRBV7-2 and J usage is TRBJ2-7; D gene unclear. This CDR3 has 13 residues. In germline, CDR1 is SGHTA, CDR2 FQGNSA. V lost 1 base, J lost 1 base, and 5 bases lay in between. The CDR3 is CASSLDYSYEQYF. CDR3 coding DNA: TGTGCCAGCAGCTTAGACTATTCCTACGAGCAGTACTTC.

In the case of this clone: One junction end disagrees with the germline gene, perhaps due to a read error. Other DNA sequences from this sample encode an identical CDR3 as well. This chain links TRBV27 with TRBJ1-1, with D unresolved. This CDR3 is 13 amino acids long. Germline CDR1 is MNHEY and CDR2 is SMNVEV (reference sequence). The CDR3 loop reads CASSLSPNTEAFF. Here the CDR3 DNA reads TGTGCCAGCAGTTTATCGCCCAACACAGAAGCTTTCTTT.

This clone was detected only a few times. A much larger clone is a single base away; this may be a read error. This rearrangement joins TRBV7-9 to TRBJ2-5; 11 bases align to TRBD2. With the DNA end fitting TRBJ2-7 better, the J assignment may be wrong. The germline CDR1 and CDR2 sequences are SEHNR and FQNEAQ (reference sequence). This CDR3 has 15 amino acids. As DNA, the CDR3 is TGTTCCAGCAGCCCACCCGGGACTAGCGGCGGCGAGCAGTACTTC. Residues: CSSSPPGTSGGEQYF.

The CDR3 loop reads CASSLLPDGVNSPLHF. CDR3 coding DNA: TGTGCCAGCAGTCTACTCCCGGACGGGGTAAATTCACCCCTCCACTTT. The chain uses TRBV27 and TRBJ1-6, with D uncertain. This CDR3 spans 16 amino acids. Germline V gene data show CDR1 as MNHEY and CDR2 as SMNVEV (reference sequence). The V gene lost 5 bases and the J gene lost 7 bases, with 18 bases spanning the gap.

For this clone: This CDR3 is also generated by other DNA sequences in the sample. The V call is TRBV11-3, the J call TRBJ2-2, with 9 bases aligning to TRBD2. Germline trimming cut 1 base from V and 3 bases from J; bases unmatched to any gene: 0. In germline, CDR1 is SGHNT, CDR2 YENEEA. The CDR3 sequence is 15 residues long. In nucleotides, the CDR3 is TGTGCCAGCAGCTTAGGACTAGCGGACACCGGGGAGCTGTTTTTT. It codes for CASSLGLADTGELFF. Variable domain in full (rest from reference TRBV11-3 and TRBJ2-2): EAGVVQSPRYKIIEKKQPVAFWCNPISGHNTLYWYLQNLGQGPELLIRYENEEAVDDSQLPKDRFSAERLKGVDSTLKIQPAELGDSAVYLCASSLGLADTGELFFGEGSRLTVL.

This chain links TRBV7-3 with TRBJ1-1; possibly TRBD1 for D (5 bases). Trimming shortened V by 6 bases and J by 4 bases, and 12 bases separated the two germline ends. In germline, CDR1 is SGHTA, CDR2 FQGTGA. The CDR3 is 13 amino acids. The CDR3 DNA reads TGTGCCAGCAGTCCGGGGGGGAGCACTGAAGCTTTCTTT. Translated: CASSPGGSTEAFF. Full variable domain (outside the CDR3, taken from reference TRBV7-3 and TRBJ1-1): GAGVSQTPSNKVTEKGKYVELRCDPISGHTALYWYRQSLGQGPEFLIYFQGTGAADDSGLPNDRFFAVRPEGSVSTLKIQRTERGDSAVYLCASSPGGSTEAFFGQGTRLTVV.

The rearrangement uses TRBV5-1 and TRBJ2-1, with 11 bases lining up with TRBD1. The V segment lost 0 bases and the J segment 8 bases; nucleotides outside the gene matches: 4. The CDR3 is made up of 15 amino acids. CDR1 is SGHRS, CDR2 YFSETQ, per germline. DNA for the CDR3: TGCGCCAGCAGCTTGGGCGGACAGGGGGCCGATGAGCAGTTCTTC. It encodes CASSLGGQGADEQFF.

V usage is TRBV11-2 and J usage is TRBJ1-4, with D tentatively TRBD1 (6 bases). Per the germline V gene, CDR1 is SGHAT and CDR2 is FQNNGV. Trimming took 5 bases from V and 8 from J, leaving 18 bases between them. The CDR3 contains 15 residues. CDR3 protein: CASSLLAGDREKLFF. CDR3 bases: TGTGCCAGCAGCCTACTTGCAGGGGACCGGGAAAAACTGTTTTTT.

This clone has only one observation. The CDR3 DNA follows: TGTGCCATCAGAAAAGCGACCAGCTCCTACAATGAGCAGTTCTTC. Residues: CAIRKATSSYNEQFF. This chain joins TRBV10-3 and TRBJ2-1; D uncertain. Germline-derived CDR1 and CDR2 are ENHRY and SYGVKD. The germline V and J ends were trimmed by 6 bases and 0 bases, with 12 bases remaining between them. This CDR3 region has 15 residues.